The rows below give T cell receptor beta chains drawn from one sample of a study of control samples from healthy donors and cancer patients. Sequenced by immunoSEQ multiplex PCR; TCRdb stores in-frame clones only, minus some. Found here are 170,000 or so clones, under 95% of them singletons; the top ten hold roughly 1.3%. Sequenced material: blood. These receptors originate from a woman in her late teens or twenties in good health. The CDR3 runs from the conserved cysteine through the conserved F or W. A D gene is named only where the DNA matches it firmly. Clone size, where shown, is once, few, many, or a class for clones that have expanded.

abundance: -
j_gene: TRBJ2-5
v_gene: TRBV6-5
d_gene: -
CDR3nt: TGTGCCAGCAGTTCCCAGGGCAAAGAGACCCAGTACTTC
CDR3aa: CASSSQGKETQYF

abundance: -
j_gene: TRBJ1-3
v_gene: TRBV28
d_gene: -
CDR3nt: TGTGCCACCACGTCCAATCGAAACACCATATATTTT
CDR3aa: CATTSNRNTIYF

abundance: few
j_gene: TRBJ1-6
v_gene: TRBV14
d_gene: TRBD1
CDR3nt: TGTGCCAGCAGCCAAGATGACAGGGGGGATAATTCACCCCTCCACTTT
CDR3aa: CASSQDDRGDNSPLHF

abundance: -
j_gene: TRBJ1-3
v_gene: TRBV9
d_gene: -
CDR3nt: TGTGCCAGCAGCCCAGGACCAAGCTCTGGAAACACCATATATTTT
CDR3aa: CASSPGPSSGNTIYF

abundance: few
j_gene: TRBJ2-7
v_gene: TRBV29-1
d_gene: TRBD2
CDR3nt: TGCAGCGTTGAAGATGAGGGGACTAGCGCCTCCTACGAGCAGTACTTC
CDR3aa: CSVEDEGTSASYEQYF

abundance: -
j_gene: TRBJ1-5
v_gene: TRBV9
d_gene: -
CDR3nt: TGTGCCAGCAGCGTAGAACCGATCAATCAGCCCCAGCATTTT
CDR3aa: CASSVEPINQPQHF

abundance: few
j_gene: TRBJ1-2
v_gene: TRBV11-3
d_gene: -
CDR3nt: TGTGCCAGCAGCCGAGACAACTATGGCTACACCTTC
CDR3aa: CASSRDNYGYTF

abundance: -
j_gene: TRBJ2-3
v_gene: TRBV11-3
d_gene: TRBD1
CDR3nt: TGTGCCAGCAGCCCGGACAGGGGGAGGTTGGCAGATACGCAGTATTTT
CDR3aa: CASSPDRGRLADTQYF

abundance: -
j_gene: TRBJ2-5
v_gene: TRBV15
d_gene: -
CDR3nt: TGTGCCACCAGCAGAGATCAGCGGGAGACCCAGTACTTC
CDR3aa: CATSRDQRETQYF

abundance: -
j_gene: TRBJ2-7
v_gene: TRBV5-6
d_gene: TRBD2
CDR3nt: TGTGCCAGCAGCTTGGCCCCCGGGGGGACTTACGAGCAGTACTTC
CDR3aa: CASSLAPGGTYEQYF

abundance: -
j_gene: TRBJ1-4
v_gene: TRBV7-9
d_gene: -
CDR3nt: TGTGCCAGCAGCTCCAGGGCCCCTGCAACTAATGAAAAACTGTTTTTT
CDR3aa: CASSSRAPATNEKLFF

abundance: -
j_gene: TRBJ1-3
v_gene: TRBV12-3/TRBV12-4
d_gene: -
CDR3nt: TGTGCCAGCAGTTTAGGAACTGGAAACACCATATATTTT
CDR3aa: CASSLGTGNTIYF

abundance: -
j_gene: TRBJ1-1
v_gene: TRBV10-1
d_gene: -
CDR3nt: TGCGCCAGCAGTGTGGCGGCGAACACTGAAGCTTTCTTT
CDR3aa: CASSVAANTEAFF

abundance: -
j_gene: TRBJ2-1
v_gene: TRBV18
d_gene: -
CDR3nt: TGTGCCAGCTCACCACTGAGTAGATTGGTTGAGCAGTTCTTC
CDR3aa: CASSPLSRLVEQFF

abundance: -
j_gene: TRBJ2-3
v_gene: TRBV27
d_gene: -
CDR3nt: TGTGCCAGCAGTTTCCCCGGGCGAGCGCAGTATTTT
CDR3aa: CASSFPGRAQYF

abundance: -
j_gene: TRBJ1-4
v_gene: TRBV7-2
d_gene: -
CDR3nt: TGTGCCAGCAGCTTAGGGGGGATAAATGAAAAACTGTTTTTT
CDR3aa: CASSLGGINEKLFF

abundance: -
j_gene: TRBJ1-6
v_gene: TRBV5-6
d_gene: -
CDR3nt: TGTGCCAGCAGCCCGGTACCGACAGGCACCAATTCACCCCTCCACTTT
CDR3aa: CASSPVPTGTNSPLHF

abundance: once
j_gene: TRBJ1-1
v_gene: TRBV7-2
d_gene: -
CDR3nt: TGTGCCAGCAGCCCCCAGGGGATTAACACTGAAGCTTTCTTT
CDR3aa: CASSPQGINTEAFF

abundance: -
j_gene: TRBJ2-2
v_gene: TRBV9
d_gene: -
CDR3nt: TGTGCCAGCCAGCCCCGGGTAGGCGGGGAGCTGTTTTTT
CDR3aa: CASQPRVGGELFF

abundance: -
j_gene: TRBJ1-3
v_gene: TRBV21-1
d_gene: -
CDR3nt: TGTGCCAGCAGCACGAGGGGGCTTAAAAACACCATATATTTT
CDR3aa: CASSTRGLKNTIYF

abundance: -
j_gene: TRBJ1-2
v_gene: TRBV12-3/TRBV12-4
d_gene: -
CDR3nt: TGTGCCGCTGCGGGCGGCGCCTTCTATGGCTACACCTTC
CDR3aa: CAAAGGAFYGYTF

abundance: -
j_gene: TRBJ1-4
v_gene: TRBV7-8
d_gene: TRBD1
CDR3nt: TGTGCCAGCAGCCGAGACAGGGTTAGTGAAAAACTGTTTTTT
CDR3aa: CASSRDRVSEKLFF

abundance: -
j_gene: TRBJ2-1
v_gene: TRBV5-4
d_gene: -
CDR3nt: TGTGCCAGCAGCTCATACAATGAGCAGTTCTTC
CDR3aa: CASSSYNEQFF

abundance: -
j_gene: TRBJ1-2
v_gene: TRBV6-5
d_gene: TRBD1
CDR3nt: TGTGCCAGCAGTCGGGACAGTTTTAACTATGGCTACACCTTC
CDR3aa: CASSRDSFNYGYTF

abundance: -
j_gene: TRBJ2-5
v_gene: TRBV5-3
d_gene: TRBD2
CDR3nt: TGTGCCAGAAGCCACCCCGCCGGACTAGCGGGGGGCGTAGAAGAGACCCAGTACTTC
CDR3aa: CARSHPAGLAGGVEETQYF

abundance: -
j_gene: TRBJ2-7
v_gene: TRBV20-1
d_gene: -
CDR3nt: TGCAGTGCTACCCCTAGGGAGGAGCAGTACTTC
CDR3aa: CSATPREEQYF

abundance: -
j_gene: TRBJ2-5
v_gene: TRBV10-3
d_gene: TRBD1
CDR3nt: TGTGCCAGCTCGGACAGGGCGCTCCAAGAGACCCAGTACTTC
CDR3aa: CASSDRALQETQYF

abundance: -
j_gene: TRBJ1-1
v_gene: TRBV29-1
d_gene: -
CDR3nt: TGCAGCGTTGCGGCGGGGAACACTGAAGCTTTCTTT
CDR3aa: CSVAAGNTEAFF

abundance: -
j_gene: TRBJ1-2
v_gene: TRBV27
d_gene: -
CDR3nt: TGTGCCAGCAAAAGGTTGCCGGGGGACGACCTAAACTATGGCTACACCTTC
CDR3aa: CASKRLPGDDLNYGYTF

abundance: -
j_gene: TRBJ1-1
v_gene: TRBV2
d_gene: -
CDR3nt: TGTGCCAGCAGTAGGAGGCAGGGGAACACTGAAGCTTTCTTT
CDR3aa: CASSRRQGNTEAFF

abundance: -
j_gene: TRBJ2-5
v_gene: TRBV7-2
d_gene: TRBD1
CDR3nt: TGTGCCAGCAGCTCACAAGACGCCGGGACAGGGCTTTGGGAGACCCAGTACTTC
CDR3aa: CASSSQDAGTGLWETQYF

abundance: -
j_gene: TRBJ2-1
v_gene: TRBV5-1
d_gene: TRBD2
CDR3nt: TGCGCCAGCAGCTTATGGACTAGCGGTTATAGCAATGAGCAGTTCTTC
CDR3aa: CASSLWTSGYSNEQFF

abundance: -
j_gene: TRBJ1-6
v_gene: TRBV10-2
d_gene: TRBD1
CDR3nt: TGCGCCAGCAGCGGGGTACCGGGACAGGGGAGTGACTCACCCCTCCACTTT
CDR3aa: CASSGVPGQGSDSPLHF

abundance: -
j_gene: TRBJ2-3
v_gene: TRBV5-4
d_gene: -
CDR3nt: TGTGCCAGCAGCTTGAAGGGTACAGATACGCAGTATTTT
CDR3aa: CASSLKGTDTQYF

abundance: -
j_gene: TRBJ2-5
v_gene: TRBV7-2
d_gene: TRBD2
CDR3nt: TGTGCCAGCAGCACCGGACTAGCCCGAGAGACCCAGTACTTC
CDR3aa: CASSTGLARETQYF

abundance: once
j_gene: TRBJ1-6
v_gene: TRBV28
d_gene: -
CDR3nt: TGTGCCAGCAGTCGGACAATGATTGGGGTCACGGTGTCACCCCTCCACTTT
CDR3aa: CASSRTMIGVTVSPLHF

abundance: -
j_gene: TRBJ2-7
v_gene: TRBV7-2
d_gene: TRBD2
CDR3nt: TGTGCCAGCAGGAGGACTAGCGGGGGAAACTACGAGCAGTACTTC
CDR3aa: CASRRTSGGNYEQYF

abundance: once
j_gene: TRBJ2-7
v_gene: TRBV3-1/TRBV3-2
d_gene: -
CDR3nt: TGTGCCAGCAGCCAAGTCGGGGGTGGGGTCTCCTACGAGCAGTACTTC
CDR3aa: CASSQVGGGVSYEQYF

abundance: -
j_gene: TRBJ2-7
v_gene: TRBV10-3
d_gene: TRBD2
CDR3nt: TGTGCCATCAGTGAACGGAGCGGGGGGTCCTACGAGCAGTACTTC
CDR3aa: CAISERSGGSYEQYF

abundance: once
j_gene: TRBJ1-1
v_gene: TRBV2
d_gene: -
CDR3nt: TGTGCCAGCAGTGAAGAGGTAACAACCCGCACTGAAGCTTTCTTT
CDR3aa: CASSEEVTTRTEAFF

abundance: -
j_gene: TRBJ1-2
v_gene: TRBV4-1
d_gene: -
CDR3nt: TGCGCCAGCAGCCAAGTTGGTCCCGGCTATGGCTACACCTTC
CDR3aa: CASSQVGPGYGYTF

abundance: -
j_gene: TRBJ2-7
v_gene: TRBV7-9
d_gene: TRBD1
CDR3nt: TGTGCCAGCAGCTTTTGGGACAGGGACCACGAGCAGTACTTC
CDR3aa: CASSFWDRDHEQYF

abundance: -
j_gene: TRBJ2-5
v_gene: TRBV7-7
d_gene: TRBD1
CDR3nt: TGTGCTAGCAGCCGGACAGGGACGCTGCGAGAGACCCAGTACTTC
CDR3aa: CASSRTGTLRETQYF

abundance: -
j_gene: TRBJ2-7
v_gene: TRBV9
d_gene: -
CDR3nt: TGTGCCAGCAGCGGAGAGGGGGGATCCTACGAGCAGTACTTC
CDR3aa: CASSGEGGSYEQYF

abundance: -
j_gene: TRBJ1-1
v_gene: TRBV28
d_gene: -
CDR3nt: TGTGCCAGCAGTTTACAGCCGTCGGTGGCCACTGAAGCTTTCTTT
CDR3aa: CASSLQPSVATEAFF

abundance: once
j_gene: TRBJ2-2
v_gene: TRBV19
d_gene: -
CDR3nt: TGTGCCAGTAGTTTTCTAAGGGGGACTGCGAACACCGGGGAGCTGTTTTTT
CDR3aa: CASSFLRGTANTGELFF

abundance: once
j_gene: TRBJ1-1
v_gene: TRBV28
d_gene: TRBD1
CDR3nt: TGTGCCAGCAAGCTTTGGGACAGGGAAACTGAAGCTTTCTTT
CDR3aa: CASKLWDRETEAFF

abundance: -
j_gene: TRBJ1-6
v_gene: TRBV7-2
d_gene: TRBD1
CDR3nt: TGTGCCAGCAGGACAAAGCCAGGGACAGGGGGATCACCCCTCCACTTT
CDR3aa: CASRTKPGTGGSPLHF

abundance: -
j_gene: TRBJ1-2
v_gene: TRBV11-2
d_gene: -
CDR3nt: TGTGCCAGCAGCTTTGACTGGTCCCAAGGAAACTATGGCTACACCTTC
CDR3aa: CASSFDWSQGNYGYTF

abundance: -
j_gene: TRBJ1-3
v_gene: TRBV5-1
d_gene: -
CDR3nt: TGCGCCAGCAGCTTGGGGGGCGCTGGAAACACCATATATTTT
CDR3aa: CASSLGGAGNTIYF

abundance: -
j_gene: TRBJ1-4
v_gene: TRBV15
d_gene: -
CDR3nt: TGTGCCACCAGCAACCTACGTGGGTTCGGTGAAAAACTGTTTTTT
CDR3aa: CATSNLRGFGEKLFF

abundance: once
j_gene: TRBJ1-2
v_gene: TRBV27
d_gene: -
CDR3nt: TGTGCCAGCAGTGCCCGGGGGGGGGTTAACTATGGCTACACCTTC
CDR3aa: CASSARGGVNYGYTF

abundance: -
j_gene: TRBJ1-1
v_gene: TRBV13
d_gene: TRBD1
CDR3nt: TGTGCCAGCAGCCGAGGGACAGCCCCTGAAGCTTTCTTT
CDR3aa: CASSRGTAPEAFF

abundance: -
j_gene: TRBJ2-5
v_gene: TRBV20-1
d_gene: TRBD1
CDR3nt: TGCAGTGCTAGTGAAATCGGGACAGTCCAAGAGACCCAGTACTTC
CDR3aa: CSASEIGTVQETQYF

abundance: -
j_gene: TRBJ1-4
v_gene: TRBV4-3
d_gene: -
CDR3nt: TGCGCCAGCAGCCAAGATGTCCAGAATGAAAAACTGTTTTTT
CDR3aa: CASSQDVQNEKLFF